This T cell receptor (beta chain) originates from a study of identical twins. General study results and limits: There were fewer insertions in abundant cord blood beta clonotypes, but memory repertoires showed no such pattern. Beta out-of-frame sequences showed weaker excess twin sharing. Invariant T cells like MAIT and iNKT could partly confound the zero-insertion analyses.

Template switching introduced a universal primer site, and the cDNA bore unique molecular identifiers. In TCRdb, the 5' RACE reads were re-called with MiXCR into one record per CDR3 protein. The table has about 810,000 distinct CDR3 sequences, 9% to 15% seen once. The CDR3 extends over 15 amino acids. With 4 bases removed from V and 2 bases from J, the gap between germline ends came to 14 bases. In germline, CDR1 is SSHAT, CDR2 FNYEAQ (reference sequence). In the case of this clonotype: Its antigen is still unknown.

The data were also submitted as part of a second study, on yellow fever vaccine responses in identical twins.

The rearrangement joins TRBV7-7 to TRBJ2-5, with unresolved D. The sample comprised PBMCs. The receptor was isolated from a woman younger than 35 in good health. CDR3 region: CASSSGRRVQETQYF. The CDR3 DNA reads TGTGCCAGCAGCTCCGGACGACGGGTGCAAGAGACCCAGTACTTC.